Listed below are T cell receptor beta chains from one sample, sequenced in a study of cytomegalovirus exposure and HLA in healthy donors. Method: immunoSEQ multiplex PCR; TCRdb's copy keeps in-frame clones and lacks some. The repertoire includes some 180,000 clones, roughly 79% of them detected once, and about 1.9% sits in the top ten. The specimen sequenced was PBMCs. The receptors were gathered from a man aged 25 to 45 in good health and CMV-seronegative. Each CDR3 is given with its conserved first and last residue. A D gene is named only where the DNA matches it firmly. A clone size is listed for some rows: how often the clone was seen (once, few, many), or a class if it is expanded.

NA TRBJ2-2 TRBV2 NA TGTGCCAGCGGTGTGGGGGGAACCGGGGAGCTGTTTTTT CASGVGGTGELFF
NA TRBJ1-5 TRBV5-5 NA TGTGCCAGCAGCTTGGCCCTCACAGGGCTTGGCAATCAGCCCCAGCATTTT CASSLALTGLGNQPQHF
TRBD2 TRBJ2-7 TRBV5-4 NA TGTGCCAGCAGCCCGGGACTAGCGGTGGACGAGCAGTACTTC CASSPGLAVDEQYF
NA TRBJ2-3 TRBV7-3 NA TGTGCCAGCAGCTCCCAGGGTTCGGAGCGAAGTAGCACAGATACGCAGTATTTT CASSSQGSERSSTDTQYF
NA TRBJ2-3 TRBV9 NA TGTGCCAGCAGCGTAGGGGTAGCGAGCACAGATACGCAGTATTTT CASSVGVASTDTQYF
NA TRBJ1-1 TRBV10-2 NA TGCGCCAGCAGTGAGTCGAACAGGGCGAACACTGAAGCTTTCTTT CASSESNRANTEAFF
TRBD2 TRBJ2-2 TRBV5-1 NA TGCGCCAGCAGCTCCGGACTAGCGGGCCTTTCGAACACCGGGGAGCTGTTTTTT CASSSGLAGLSNTGELFF
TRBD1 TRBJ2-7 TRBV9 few TGTGCCAGCAGCTTAACCGGGACAGGACTGCTCGAGCAGTACTTC CASSLTGTGLLEQYF
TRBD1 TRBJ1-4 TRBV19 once TGTGCCAGTAGTGGACAGGCCCCGGAGGGGGAACTGTTTTTT CASSGQAPEGELFF
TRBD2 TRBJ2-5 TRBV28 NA TGTGCCAGCAGTTTATCGACTAGCGGGGAGGTTTTGGAAGAGACCCAGTACTTC CASSLSTSGEVLEETQYF
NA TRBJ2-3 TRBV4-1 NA TGCGCCAGCAGCCAAACAGGGGGGGGCGTCACAGATACGCAGTATTTT CASSQTGGGVTDTQYF
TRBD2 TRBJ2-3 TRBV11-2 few TGTGCCAGCAGCTTCTCGACTAGCGGCTTCCCAGATACGCAGTATTTT CASSFSTSGFPDTQYF
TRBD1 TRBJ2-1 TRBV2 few TGTGCCAGCAGTGAAAGATTGAGGGGGCTCTACAATGAGCAGTTCTTC CASSERLRGLYNEQFF
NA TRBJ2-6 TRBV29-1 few TGCAGCGTTGAAGGTCCCCGGCAGGGTCGGGCCAACGTCCTGACTTTC CSVEGPRQGRANVLTF
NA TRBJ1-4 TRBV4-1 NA TGCGCCAGCAGCCAAGATCTTAGAGGATCTGGAGAAAAACTGTTTTTT CASSQDLRGSGEKLFF
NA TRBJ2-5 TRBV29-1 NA TGCAGCGTTGAAGGGGGACTCGCCCGGGAGACCCAGTACTTC CSVEGGLARETQYF
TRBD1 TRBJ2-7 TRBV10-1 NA TGCGCCAGCAGTCCCATCGCAGGACAGGGGGCTTTCGAGCAGTACTTC CASSPIAGQGAFEQYF
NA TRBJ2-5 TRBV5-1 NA TGCGCCAGCAGCTTGGCCGGGAGCGGGCCAAGTGGGACCCAGTACTTC CASSLAGSGPSGTQYF
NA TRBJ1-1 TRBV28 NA TGTGCCAGCAGTTTGGGTCAGGGGAACACTGAAGCTTTCTTT CASSLGQGNTEAFF
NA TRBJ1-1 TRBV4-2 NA TGTGCCAGCAGCCCTCCCGTGACAGGAGAAGCTTTCTTT CASSPPVTGEAFF
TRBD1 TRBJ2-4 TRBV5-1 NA TGCGCCAGCAGCTTGCAGGGGGAAGCCAAAAACATTCAGTACTTC CASSLQGEAKNIQYF
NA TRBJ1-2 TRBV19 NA TGTGCCAGTAGTATCGGAGGTAGGCAGAGCAACTATGGCTACACCTTC CASSIGGRQSNYGYTF
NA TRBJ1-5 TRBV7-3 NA TGTGCCAGCAGCAGAAAGGGGTCGGGCAATCAGCCCCAGCATTTT CASSRKGSGNQPQHF
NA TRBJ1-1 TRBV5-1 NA TGCGCCAGCAGAGCTGGAGACCGGGGCACTGAAGCTTTCTTT CASRAGDRGTEAFF
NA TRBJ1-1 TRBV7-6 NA TGTGCCAGCAGCTTAGAGGACAGTCGGAACACTGAAGCTTTCTTT CASSLEDSRNTEAFF
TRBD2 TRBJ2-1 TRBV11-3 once TGTGCCAGCAGCTTAGAAGGGTGGGAGGGAAACAATGAGCAGTTCTTC CASSLEGWEGNNEQFF
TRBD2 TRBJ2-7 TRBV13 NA TGTGCCAGCAGCTTAGCGGGACTAGCGGGAAGGAGCTCCTACGAGCAGTACTTC CASSLAGLAGRSSYEQYF
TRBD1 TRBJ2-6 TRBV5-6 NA TGTGCCAGCAGCTTAGGGGACAGGATTCCAGTATCTGGGGCCAACGTCCTGACTTTC CASSLGDRIPVSGANVLTF
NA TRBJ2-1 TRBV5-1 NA TGCGCCAGCAGCTTGAGTCCGGGAGCATTTAACAATGAGCAGTTCTTC CASSLSPGAFNNEQFF
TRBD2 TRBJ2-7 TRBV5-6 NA TGTGCCAGCAGCTCCGGGAGGGCCACGGGCAGCGAGCAGTACTTC CASSSGRATGSEQYF
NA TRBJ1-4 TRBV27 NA TGTGCCAGCAGTTTATCGACTCTAAATGAAAAACTGTTTTTT CASSLSTLNEKLFF
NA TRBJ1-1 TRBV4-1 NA TGCGCCAGCAGCCAAGGACAGGCCTGGTTCACTGAAGCTTTCTTT CASSQGQAWFTEAFF
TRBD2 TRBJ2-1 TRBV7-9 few TGTGCCAGCAGCTCGGGACTAGCGGAAAACAATGAGCAGTTCTTC CASSSGLAENNEQFF
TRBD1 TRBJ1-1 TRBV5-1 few TGCGCCAGCAGCCCGGACAGGGGTATGAACACTGAAGCTTTCTTT CASSPDRGMNTEAFF
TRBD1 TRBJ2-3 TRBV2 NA TGTGCCAGCCTTGGACAGGGCACAGATACGCAGTATTTT CASLGQGTDTQYF
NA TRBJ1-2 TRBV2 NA TGTGCCAGCAGTGAAGCAAGGCCAGGGCGCGGCTACACCTTC CASSEARPGRGYTF
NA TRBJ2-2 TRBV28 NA TGTGCCAGCAGGCCTCGAACACGAAACACCGGGGAGCTGTTTTTT CASRPRTRNTGELFF
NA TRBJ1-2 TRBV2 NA TGTGCCAGCAGTGAAGGACAGCCATATGGCTACACCTTC CASSEGQPYGYTF
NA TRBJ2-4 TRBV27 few TGTGCCAGCCGGGACACCTCAGAAAACATTCAGTACTTC CASRDTSENIQYF
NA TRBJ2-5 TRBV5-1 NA TGCGCCAGCACCCTAGGTCCAGAGTACTTC CASTLGPEYF